The rows below give T cell receptor beta chains drawn from one sample of a study of response to subunit inactivated influenza vaccine. One entry per CDR3 protein results from TCRdb running MiXCR on the RT-PCR reads. The sample has about 580,000 distinct CDR3 sequences; 12% to 15% are singletons. Sequences were derived from PBMCs from blood, sampled 11 to 12 days after vaccination. The receptors stem from a man aged 50-59 years who received an inactivated influenza vaccine. The CDR3 runs from the conserved cysteine through the conserved F or W. A D gene is named only where the DNA matches it firmly. Clone size is shown for a subset of rows, as once, few, many or a class of expanded clone.

CDR3 DNA: TGCGCCAGCAGCTTCCCCGGGAGCGGGAGTATACAGACCGGGGAGCTGTTTTTT
CDR3 protein: CASSFPGSGSIQTGELFF
V gene: TRBV4-1
J gene: TRBJ2-2
D gene: TRBD2
clone size: -

CDR3 DNA: TGTGCCAGCAGTCCCGAGTCAATTGCGGGAGATGGAGATACGCAGTATTTT
CDR3 protein: CASSPESIAGDGDTQYF
V gene: TRBV28
J gene: TRBJ2-3
D gene: TRBD2
clone size: few

CDR3 DNA: TGCAGCGTTGGGACTAGCGGAAGTAGCTCCTACGAGCAGTACTTC
CDR3 protein: CSVGTSGSSSYEQYF
V gene: TRBV29-1
J gene: TRBJ2-7
D gene: TRBD2
clone size: -

CDR3 DNA: TGTGCCAGCAGCGGCCCCCGGGACAGGGGAGGCAATGAGCAGTTCTTC
CDR3 protein: CASSGPRDRGGNEQFF
V gene: TRBV9
J gene: TRBJ2-1
D gene: TRBD1
clone size: few

CDR3 DNA: TGCGCCAGCAGCCAAGACACTTCGCGGACCAATGAGCAGTTCTTC
CDR3 protein: CASSQDTSRTNEQFF
V gene: TRBV4-3
J gene: TRBJ2-1
D gene: -
clone size: -

CDR3 DNA: TGTGCCAGCAGCTTTACAGGGGGTCCCTCCTACGAGCAGTACTTC
CDR3 protein: CASSFTGGPSYEQYF
V gene: TRBV7-2
J gene: TRBJ2-7
D gene: TRBD1
clone size: many

CDR3 DNA: TGCAGTGCTAGAGATTTGGCGGGGGGGGATGAGCAGTTCTTC
CDR3 protein: CSARDLAGGDEQFF
V gene: TRBV20-1
J gene: TRBJ2-1
D gene: TRBD2
clone size: -

CDR3 DNA: TGCAGTGCGCTGACTAGCGGGGATCAACCAAGCTCCTACAATGAGCAGTTCTTC
CDR3 protein: CSALTSGDQPSSYNEQFF
V gene: TRBV20-1
J gene: TRBJ2-1
D gene: TRBD2
clone size: few

CDR3 DNA: TGTGCCAGCAGCCAAGATTGGGCAGATAGGGAGGGCCGGTTCTTC
CDR3 protein: CASSQDWADREGRFF
V gene: TRBV4-2
J gene: TRBJ2-1
D gene: TRBD2
clone size: -

CDR3 DNA: TGCAGTGCTAACAAGTACCAAGAGACCCAGTACTTC
CDR3 protein: CSANKYQETQYF
V gene: TRBV20-1
J gene: TRBJ2-5
D gene: -
clone size: few

CDR3 DNA: TGTGCCTGGAGTCATTATGGCGGGGAGCTGTTTTTT
CDR3 protein: CAWSHYGGELFF
V gene: TRBV30
J gene: TRBJ2-2
D gene: -
clone size: -

CDR3 DNA: TGCAGTGCTAAGCCGCACGGGCCACTTTACGAGCAGTACTTC
CDR3 protein: CSAKPHGPLYEQYF
V gene: TRBV20-1
J gene: TRBJ2-7
D gene: -
clone size: many

CDR3 DNA: TGTGCCAGCAGCGCGGGCGGGGCGCAGTATTTT
CDR3 protein: CASSAGGAQYF
V gene: TRBV7-6
J gene: TRBJ2-3
D gene: -
clone size: -

CDR3 DNA: TGTGCCAGCAGCTTGTATCCAGGGAGCTACGAGCAGTACTTC
CDR3 protein: CASSLYPGSYEQYF
V gene: TRBV5-6
J gene: TRBJ2-7
D gene: -
clone size: -

CDR3 DNA: TGTGCCAGCAGTTACGGGGGCGCGGGTCAGCCCCAGCATTTT
CDR3 protein: CASSYGGAGQPQHF
V gene: TRBV6-5
J gene: TRBJ1-5
D gene: -
clone size: -

CDR3 DNA: TGTGCCAGCAGTGCCAGGGTGGCTCAGCCCCAGCATTTT
CDR3 protein: CASSARVAQPQHF
V gene: TRBV28
J gene: TRBJ1-5
D gene: -
clone size: many

CDR3 DNA: TGTGCCAGCAGTTTCACAGGGCGCAATCAGCCCCAGCATTTT
CDR3 protein: CASSFTGRNQPQHF
V gene: TRBV27
J gene: TRBJ1-5
D gene: -
clone size: -

CDR3 DNA: TGTGCCTGGAAGACAGCGGGAGGGATCTCCTACGAGCAGTACTTC
CDR3 protein: CAWKTAGGISYEQYF
V gene: TRBV30
J gene: TRBJ2-7
D gene: TRBD2
clone size: -

CDR3 DNA: TGTGCCAGCAGCTTCGGCCAGGGGGCGGCAGATACGCAGTATTTT
CDR3 protein: CASSFGQGAADTQYF
V gene: TRBV7-2
J gene: TRBJ2-3
D gene: TRBD1
clone size: many

CDR3 DNA: TGTGCCAGCAGTTACTTAGGGATAGCGGGGATCACAGATACGCAGTATTTT
CDR3 protein: CASSYLGIAGITDTQYF
V gene: TRBV6-5
J gene: TRBJ2-3
D gene: TRBD2
clone size: few

CDR3 DNA: TGCGCCAGCAGCCAAGCAGTGGGACTAGCGGGATTTTCGGCCTACGAGCAGTACTTC
CDR3 protein: CASSQAVGLAGFSAYEQYF
V gene: TRBV4-3
J gene: TRBJ2-7
D gene: TRBD2
clone size: few

CDR3 DNA: TGTGCCAGCAGCAAGCTTAGAGGGACAGGGGGAGGACAAGAGACCCAGTACTTC
CDR3 protein: CASSKLRGTGGGQETQYF
V gene: TRBV11-1
J gene: TRBJ2-5
D gene: TRBD1
clone size: -

CDR3 DNA: TGTGCCAGCAGCTTAGGTCTAACTAGCGGGAGCTCCTACGAGCAGTACTTC
CDR3 protein: CASSLGLTSGSSYEQYF
V gene: TRBV11-2
J gene: TRBJ2-7
D gene: TRBD2
clone size: -

CDR3 DNA: TGTGCCAGCAGCTTAATGGCAGGGGGAGGCAATGAGCAGTTCTTC
CDR3 protein: CASSLMAGGGNEQFF
V gene: TRBV7-6
J gene: TRBJ2-1
D gene: -
clone size: few

CDR3 DNA: TGTGCCAGTAGTAGCTCGGACAAGTCCTACGAGCAGTACTTC
CDR3 protein: CASSSSDKSYEQYF
V gene: TRBV19
J gene: TRBJ2-7
D gene: -
clone size: -

CDR3 DNA: TGCGCCAGCAGCCCGGACAGGGGACCTACCTACGAGCAGTACTTC
CDR3 protein: CASSPDRGPTYEQYF
V gene: TRBV5-1
J gene: TRBJ2-7
D gene: TRBD1
clone size: many

CDR3 DNA: TGCGCCAGCAGCAAAGCTGCGGGGGCGCGGATGAACACTGAAGCTTTCTTT
CDR3 protein: CASSKAAGARMNTEAFF
V gene: TRBV4-1
J gene: TRBJ1-1
D gene: -
clone size: -

CDR3 DNA: TGTGCCAGCAGCTTAGTGCTAGCGGGAGCATTCTCCTACGAGCAGTACTTC
CDR3 protein: CASSLVLAGAFSYEQYF
V gene: TRBV7-2
J gene: TRBJ2-7
D gene: TRBD2
clone size: few

CDR3 DNA: TGTGCCAGCAGTCCCCTTCCGGTGTACAATGAGCAGTTCTTC
CDR3 protein: CASSPLPVYNEQFF
V gene: TRBV12-3/TRBV12-4
J gene: TRBJ2-1
D gene: -
clone size: -

CDR3 DNA: TGTGCCAGCAGCGCAGACTTCACCGGGGAGCTGTTTTTT
CDR3 protein: CASSADFTGELFF
V gene: TRBV3-1
J gene: TRBJ2-2
D gene: -
clone size: -

CDR3 DNA: TGCAGTGCTTTCCCCCGGGACAGGGGCTCCTACAATGAGCAGTTCTTC
CDR3 protein: CSAFPRDRGSYNEQFF
V gene: TRBV20-1
J gene: TRBJ2-1
D gene: TRBD1
clone size: -

CDR3 DNA: TGTGCCACCCGCAGGGCTAGCTCCTACAATGAGCAGTTCTTC
CDR3 protein: CATRRASSYNEQFF
V gene: TRBV12-3/TRBV12-4
J gene: TRBJ2-1
D gene: -
clone size: -

CDR3 DNA: TGTGCCAGCTCACCCGAGGATGCCTATGGCTACACCTTC
CDR3 protein: CASSPEDAYGYTF
V gene: TRBV18
J gene: TRBJ1-2
D gene: -
clone size: -

CDR3 DNA: TGTGCCACCAGCAGAGATCAACAGGCTAACTATGGCTACACCTTC
CDR3 protein: CATSRDQQANYGYTF
V gene: TRBV15
J gene: TRBJ1-2
D gene: -
clone size: -

CDR3 DNA: TGTGCCAGCAGGGGACAGGGGCACCACACAGATACGCAGTATTTT
CDR3 protein: CASRGQGHHTDTQYF
V gene: TRBV28
J gene: TRBJ2-3
D gene: TRBD1
clone size: -

CDR3 DNA: TGCGCCAGCAGAGGACTAGCGGAGAACACCGGGGAGCTGTTTTTT
CDR3 protein: CASRGLAENTGELFF
V gene: TRBV5-1
J gene: TRBJ2-2
D gene: TRBD2
clone size: -

CDR3 DNA: TGTGCCAGCAGTTTGGGACTAGCGGTGTCCTACAATGAGCAGTTCTTC
CDR3 protein: CASSLGLAVSYNEQFF
V gene: TRBV27
J gene: TRBJ2-1
D gene: TRBD2
clone size: many

CDR3 DNA: TGTGCCAGCAGCTTCTGGGAAGCCGGGGAGCTGTTTTTT
CDR3 protein: CASSFWEAGELFF
V gene: TRBV7-3
J gene: TRBJ2-2
D gene: -
clone size: -

CDR3 DNA: TGTGCCTGGACTAGCGGGGGGTGGACAGATACGCAGTATTTT
CDR3 protein: CAWTSGGWTDTQYF
V gene: TRBV30
J gene: TRBJ2-3
D gene: TRBD2
clone size: once

CDR3 DNA: TGTGCCAGCAGTCTGACAGGGACTCAGCCCCAGCATTTT
CDR3 protein: CASSLTGTQPQHF
V gene: TRBV12-3/TRBV12-4
J gene: TRBJ1-5
D gene: TRBD1
clone size: many

CDR3 DNA: TGCGCCAGCAGCAGGACTAGCGGGAGAGAGTACCAAGAGACCCAGTACTTC
CDR3 protein: CASSRTSGREYQETQYF
V gene: TRBV5-1
J gene: TRBJ2-5
D gene: TRBD2
clone size: few

CDR3 DNA: TGCAGCGTTAGGACAGGGCCCGGACAGCCCCAGCATTTT
CDR3 protein: CSVRTGPGQPQHF
V gene: TRBV29-1
J gene: TRBJ1-5
D gene: TRBD1
clone size: few

CDR3 DNA: TGCGCCAGCAGCTTGGCCTACCTCGTAGAGACCCAGTACTTC
CDR3 protein: CASSLAYLVETQYF
V gene: TRBV5-1
J gene: TRBJ2-5
D gene: -
clone size: -

CDR3 DNA: TGCAGTGCACGTCAAGACACGGCCTACGAGCAGTACTTC
CDR3 protein: CSARQDTAYEQYF
V gene: TRBV20-1
J gene: TRBJ2-7
D gene: -
clone size: -

CDR3 DNA: TGCGCCAGCAGCTTGGACTTCGGGACAGGGCGGGAGCAGTACTTC
CDR3 protein: CASSLDFGTGREQYF
V gene: TRBV5-1
J gene: TRBJ2-7
D gene: TRBD1
clone size: -

CDR3 DNA: TGTGCCAGCAGTTTCTTGGGGGAGGTTGAGACCCAGTACTTC
CDR3 protein: CASSFLGEVETQYF
V gene: TRBV27
J gene: TRBJ2-5
D gene: -
clone size: -

CDR3 DNA: TGTGCCAGCAGTGAACCCGGAGGTAGCCTCACTGAAGCTTTCTTT
CDR3 protein: CASSEPGGSLTEAFF
V gene: TRBV2
J gene: TRBJ1-1
D gene: -
clone size: few

CDR3 DNA: TGTGCCAGCAGGGGACAGGGGGCTAGGTCCGGCGAGCAGTACTTC
CDR3 protein: CASRGQGARSGEQYF
V gene: TRBV5-8
J gene: TRBJ2-7
D gene: TRBD1
clone size: few

CDR3 DNA: TGTGCCAGCAGTTCCAAGGGACTAGCGGGGGGGCGTTCGAACGAGCAGTACTTC
CDR3 protein: CASSSKGLAGGRSNEQYF
V gene: TRBV6-5
J gene: TRBJ2-7
D gene: TRBD2
clone size: -

CDR3 DNA: TGTGCCACCAGCAGAGATGTATTCGGGGGAGGCACTGAAGCTTTCTTT
CDR3 protein: CATSRDVFGGGTEAFF
V gene: TRBV15
J gene: TRBJ1-1
D gene: -
clone size: few

CDR3 DNA: TGTGCCAGCAGCCAAAACAGGGGCACCGGGGAGCTGTTTTTT
CDR3 protein: CASSQNRGTGELFF
V gene: TRBV14
J gene: TRBJ2-2
D gene: TRBD1
clone size: many

CDR3 DNA: TGCGCCAGCAGCTTGGACAGGGCATCCGAGCAGTACTTC
CDR3 protein: CASSLDRASEQYF
V gene: TRBV5-1
J gene: TRBJ2-7
D gene: -
clone size: -

CDR3 DNA: TGCGCCAGCAGAAGGATAGCGGGACCCTTGGATGAGCAGTTCTTC
CDR3 protein: CASRRIAGPLDEQFF
V gene: TRBV5-1
J gene: TRBJ2-1
D gene: TRBD2
clone size: many

CDR3 DNA: TGTGCCAGCAGTGAACTTGGACTAGCGGACACCGGGGAGCTGTTTTTT
CDR3 protein: CASSELGLADTGELFF
V gene: TRBV25-1
J gene: TRBJ2-2
D gene: TRBD2
clone size: -